The rows below give T cell receptor beta chains drawn from one sample of a study of CD8+ T cells in alopecia areata. Here immunoSEQ multiplex PCR was the method, and the copy in TCRdb shows in-frame clones only, minus some. The data show 150,000 to 180,000 clones, with 45% to 55% seen just once and approximately 19% held by the top ten. The source was CD8+ T cells sorted from blood, collected at week 0. The receptor set was obtained from a human donor with alopecia areata. The CDR3 runs from the conserved cysteine through the conserved F or W. The D gene is left open where the match is weak. Clone sizes are given selectively: once, few, many, or a class where the clone is expanded.

j_gene,abundance,d_gene,len,v_gene,CDR3aa,CDR3nt
TRBJ2-2,once,-,12,TRBV13,CASSFPGGELFF,TGTGCCAGCAGCTTCCCTGGAGGGGAGCTGTTTTTT
TRBJ2-3,-,TRBD2,17,TRBV27,CASSLLASGGPTDTQYF,TGTGCCAGCAGTTTATTGGCTAGCGGGGGGCCCACAGATACGCAGTATTTT
TRBJ2-7,-,-,12,TRBV2,CASRSRVHEQYF,TGTGCCAGCAGATCCAGGGTCCACGAGCAGTACTTC
TRBJ1-2,few,-,15,TRBV6-1,CASSESSAGPYGYTF,TGTGCCAGCAGTGAATCGTCCGCAGGGCCCTATGGCTACACCTTC
TRBJ2-1,-,-,14,TRBV7-2,CASSLGGSWDVQFF,TGTGCCAGCAGCTTAGGAGGGTCGTGGGACGTGCAGTTCTTC
TRBJ1-1,-,-,13,TRBV7-9,CASSPGPNTEAFF,TGTGCCAGCAGTCCGGGGCCGAACACTGAAGCTTTCTTT
TRBJ1-1,few,-,14,TRBV6-5,CASSPNPLNTEAFF,TGTGCCAGCAGTCCCAATCCCCTGAACACTGAAGCTTTCTTT
TRBJ2-7,few,-,14,TRBV29-1,CSVVTPRGKGEQYF,TGCAGCGTCGTCACCCCCAGGGGAAAAGGCGAGCAGTACTTC
TRBJ2-3,-,TRBD2,16,TRBV7-9,CASSSLAGGTTDTQYF,TGTGCCAGCAGCTCTCTAGCGGGGGGAACCACAGATACGCAGTATTTT
TRBJ2-1,-,-,11,TRBV29-1,CSVDQGNEQFF,TGCAGCGTTGACCAGGGGAATGAGCAGTTCTTC
TRBJ2-1,few,TRBD1,15,TRBV10-3,CAISDSTGGSNEQFF,TGTGCCATCAGTGATAGTACAGGGGGAAGCAATGAGCAGTTCTTC
TRBJ2-7,-,-,14,TRBV19,CASSVTGSGYEQYF,TGTGCCAGTAGTGTGACAGGCAGCGGCTACGAGCAGTACTTC
TRBJ2-7,-,-,12,TRBV29-1,CSVWDNGYEQYF,TGCAGCGTTTGGGACAACGGGTACGAGCAGTACTTC
TRBJ1-1,-,-,12,TRBV30,CALTGGNTEAFF,TGTGCCTTGACAGGAGGGAACACTGAAGCTTTCTTT
TRBJ1-5,few,-,12,TRBV19,CASSLNLRPQHF,TGTGCCAGTAGTCTCAACCTTCGTCCCCAGCATTTT
TRBJ1-1,-,-,15,TRBV15,CATSRVTGMNTEAFF,TGTGCCACCAGCAGAGTAACAGGGATGAACACTGAAGCTTTCTTT
TRBJ1-1,-,-,13,TRBV7-3,CASSLTGNTEAFF,TGTGCCAGCAGCTTAACAGGGAACACTGAAGCTTTCTTT
TRBJ2-7,few,-,14,TRBV4-3,CASSQGVGYYEQYF,TGCGCCAGCAGCCAAGGAGTGGGGTACTACGAGCAGTACTTC
TRBJ2-7,-,TRBD1,13,TRBV29-1,CSVILDRGYEQYF,TGCAGCGTCATCCTTGACAGGGGTTACGAGCAGTACTTC
TRBJ2-7,-,-,14,TRBV30,CAWSIGVYPHEQYF,TGTGCCTGGAGTATAGGGGTTTATCCTCACGAGCAGTACTTC
TRBJ1-1,-,-,12,TRBV19,CASSTENTEAFF,TGTGCCAGTAGTACCGAGAACACTGAAGCTTTCTTT
TRBJ2-1,few,TRBD1,17,TRBV10-3,CAISESLDRAMVNEQFF,TGTGCCATCAGTGAGTCCCTCGACAGGGCCATGGTCAATGAGCAGTTCTTC
TRBJ2-7,few,TRBD1,14,TRBV29-1,CSVLGGQGAYEQYF,TGCAGCGTTCTGGGCGGACAGGGTGCCTACGAGCAGTACTTC
TRBJ1-5,-,TRBD1,16,TRBV7-6,CASSIRQGSSNQPQHF,TGTGCCAGCAGCATTAGACAGGGGTCGAGCAATCAGCCCCAGCATTTT
TRBJ2-3,-,-,14,TRBV7-6,CASSPTGSTDTQYF,TGTGCCAGCAGCCCCACGGGGAGCACAGATACGCAGTATTTT
TRBJ2-7,few,-,15,TRBV10-3,CAISESGQSNYEQYF,TGTGCCATCAGTGAGTCTGGACAGAGTAACTACGAGCAGTACTTC
TRBJ2-1,-,TRBD2,16,TRBV7-9,CASSSPRGSGAGEQFF,TGTGCCAGCAGCTCGCCGCGGGGTAGCGGGGCCGGTGAGCAGTTCTTC
TRBJ1-6,-,-,15,TRBV27,CASKGGGTYNSPLHF,TGTGCCAGCAAAGGAGGGGGAACCTATAATTCACCCCTCCACTTT
TRBJ2-1,once,-,13,TRBV7-3,CASSFEGINEQFF,TGTGCCAGCAGCTTTGAAGGAATCAATGAGCAGTTCTTC
TRBJ1-1,-,-,13,TRBV9,CASSVRGVPEAFF,TGTGCCAGCAGCGTACGCGGAGTCCCTGAAGCTTTCTTT
TRBJ2-7,few,-,15,TRBV11-2,CASSLVPVTSYEQYF,TGTGCCAGCAGCTTAGTTCCGGTGACCTCCTACGAGCAGTACTTC
TRBJ2-3,-,-,15,TRBV5-1,CASSGKQGSTDTQYF,TGCGCCAGCAGCGGGAAACAGGGTTCGACAGATACGCAGTATTTT